This entry lists 23 T cell receptor beta chains sequenced from one sample in a study of regulatory T cells in long-lasting Graves disease. Time point reported: persistent/refractory GD, antithyroid drugs over 5 years with positive TRAb. Extracted PBMC RNA gave rise to the TCR library. To make TCR beta libraries, researchers used iRepertoire HTBI primers and Arm-PCR of CDR3 regions. TCRdb recomputed calls from the multiplex PCR reads with MiXCR, one row per CDR3 protein. The data show about 470,000 distinct CDR3 sequences, with less than 25% seen just once and under 9% held by the top ten. The sequences come from peripheral blood mononuclear cells (PBMCs), collected when the disease was refractory, from a patient treated with antithyroid drugs. These receptor sequences come from a female donor with Graves disease.

Ten or more counts support this clonotype. The rearrangement joins TRBV7-9 to TRBJ1-4, with D perhaps TRBD1 (5 bases). The germline V gene encodes CDR1 SEHNR and CDR2 FQNEAQ (reference sequence). Trimming left V 4 bases short and J 5 bases short, with 14 bases between. This CDR3 contains 15 residues. The CDR3 DNA sequence: TGTGCCAGCAGCTCAACAGGAGAGTTAAATGAAAAACTGTTTTTT. The encoded protein is CASSSTGELNEKLFF. Variable domain in full (rest from reference TRBV7-9 and TRBJ1-4): DTGVSQNPRHKITKRGQNVTFRCDPISEHNRLYWYRQTLGQGPEFLTYFQNEAQLEKSRLLSDRFSAERPKGSFSTLEIQRTEQGDSAMYLCASSSTGELNEKLFFGSGTQLSVL.

This clonotype was seen a handful of times. The chain has TRBV7-8 and TRBJ2-7; D may match TRBD1 or TRBD2 (5 bases each). Deletions cut 5 bases from V and 4 bases from J, with 15 bases between. The CDR3 loop spans 14 amino acids. Per germline, CDR1 SGHVS and CDR2 FQNEAQ. The CDR3 sequence: CASSAGTDRYEQYF. CDR3 in DNA: TGTGCCAGCAGCGCCGGGACGGATCGGTACGAGCAGTACTTC.

The J gene is TRBJ1-5, the V gene TRBV19; tentative D call: TRBD1 (5 bases). The V gene's germline CDR1 is LNHDA and CDR2 SQIVND (reference sequence). The CDR3 covers 16 residues. V was pared by 6 bases and J by 1 base, with 16 bases between. The CDR3 DNA reads TGTGCCAGTAGCGAGGGGCGTCAACGGAGCAATCAGCCCCAGCATTTT. It translates to CASSEGRQRSNQPQHF.

There are many counts of this clonotype. The rearrangement joins TRBV7-9 to TRBJ1-2; D remains unclear. The length of the CDR3 is 16 residues. Germline loops: CDR1 SEHNR, CDR2 FQNEAQ (reference sequence). V lost 1 base and J lost 8, with 20 bases in between. The CDR3 sequence is CASSLVGRGIRWGYTF. In DNA, the CDR3 is TGTGCCAGCAGCTTAGTTGGCCGGGGAATTCGATGGGGCTACACCTTC.

A word on this clonotype: Given a much more abundant clone one base away, this may be a read error. This chain uses TRBV7-2 with TRBJ2-5; 10 bases match TRBD1. This CDR3 contains 17 residues. The germline V gene has CDR1 SGHTA and CDR2 FQGNSA. This CDR3 reads CAGSSTPGTGERETQYF. CDR3 in DNA: TGTGCCGGCAGCTCAACCCCCGGGACAGGGGAAAGGGAGACCCAGTACTTC.

The J gene is TRBJ2-7, the V gene TRBV20-1, with D tentatively TRBD2 (6 bases). The CDR3 extends over 15 amino acids. V was clipped by 1 base and J by 3 bases, with 16 bases between them. The germline gives CDR1 DFQATT, CDR2 SNEGSKA (reference sequence). CDR3 sequence reads: CSARGRGTYNYEQYF. CDR3 DNA: TGCAGTGCTAGAGGTCGAGGGACTTATAACTACGAGCAGTACTTC.

This clonotype was seen repeatedly, ten times or more. The chain is built from TRBV6-5 and TRBJ1-2; TRBD1 is a possible D gene (6 bases). V lost 4 bases and J 4 bases, leaving 16 bases between the germline ends. The V gene's germline CDR1 is MNHEY and CDR2 SVGAGI. The CDR3 contains 15 residues. The CDR3 DNA is TGTGCCAGCAGTTCCTGGGGACAATTCGCCTATGGCTACACCTTC. It is translated as CASSSWGQFAYGYTF.

This clonotype was counted only a few times. The V gene is TRBV6-1, the J gene TRBJ1-5; D perhaps matches TRBD1 (6 bases). CDR3 length: 13 residues. V lost 6 bases and J lost 5, with 11 bases in between. The germline CDR1 and CDR2 sequences are MNHNS and SASEGT. The CDR3 here is CASRDRADQPQHF. The CDR3 DNA follows: TGTGCCAGCAGGGACAGAGCTGATCAGCCCCAGCATTTT.

V and J are TRBV7-9 and TRBJ1-1, with D unclear. The germline V and J ends were trimmed by 4 bases and 7 bases, with 19 bases remaining between them. Germline CDR1 SEHNR, CDR2 FQNEAQ (reference sequence). The CDR3 extends over 15 amino acids. Written as DNA, the CDR3 is TGTGCCAGCAGCTCGTCTGAGGTTTCGGGGATTGAAGCTTTCTTT. This sequence encodes CASSSSEVSGIEAFF.

This clonotype was recorded many times. CDR3 loop: CASSFDWFYTGKNTEAFF. CDR3 coding DNA: TGCGCCAGCAGCTTTGATTGGTTCTACACCGGGAAGAACACTGAAGCTTTCTTT. This chain joins TRBV5-1 and TRBJ1-1; D remains ambiguous. V was trimmed by 2 bases and J by 1 base, leaving 21 bases between them. Germline assignment: CDR1 SGHRS and CDR2 YFSETQ. The CDR3 has 18 residues.

This clonotype was seen many times. This sequence joins TRBV27 and TRBJ2-7; the D gene is possibly TRBD1 (6 bases). Germline CDR1 and CDR2: MNHEY and SMNVEV (reference sequence). V gave up 5 bases and J gave up 6 bases, with 17 bases separating them. This CDR3 has 14 amino acids. The CDR3 DNA reads TGTGCCAGCAGTCCATTGGACAGTCTAGGCGAGCAGTACTTC. Its protein is CASSPLDSLGEQYF.

J is TRBJ2-7 and V is TRBV7-9; 7 bases align to TRBD1. J lost 4 bases, V lost 4 bases, and 10 bases had no gene match. Germline V CDR1 and CDR2: SEHNR, FQNEAQ (reference sequence). The length of the CDR3 is 15 residues. DNA for the CDR3: TGTGCCAGCAGCTCCCGACAGGGTAGGGGGTACGAGCAGTACTTC. Translated, it gives CASSSRQGRGYEQYF.

This chain connects TRBV6-1 to TRBJ2-7, with 11 positions matching TRBD1. Germline CDR1 MNHNS, CDR2 SASEGT. This CDR3 region has 14 residues. The junction had 2 bases not matched to a gene; V was cut back by 6 bases and J by 1 base. The chain's CDR3 is CASSGQGASYEQYF. CDR3 coding DNA: TGTGCCAGCAGCGGACAGGGGGCTTCCTACGAGCAGTACTTC.

This clonotype was found a few times. The rearrangement uses TRBV20-1 and TRBJ2-5; no clear D. Germline assignment: CDR1 DFQATT and CDR2 SNEGSKA (reference sequence). The CDR3 is 13 amino acids. Between the trimmed V and J ends, which lost 4 bases and 6 bases, there was a span of 15 bases. CDR3 residues: CSAKMKLRKTQYF. Written as DNA, the CDR3 is TGCAGTGCTAAGATGAAGCTCCGGAAGACCCAGTACTTC.

Ten or more counts support this clonotype. The J gene is TRBJ2-5, the V gene TRBV29-1; TRBD2 matches at 7 bases. V trimming: 3 bases; J trimming: 1 base; junction bases outside the gene matches: 5. The CDR3 is 14 amino acids. The germline V gene encodes CDR1 SQVTM and CDR2 ANQGSEA. The CDR3 spells CSVEGGRPQETQYF. CDR3 nucleotides: TGCAGCGTTGAGGGAGGGCGGCCCCAAGAGACCCAGTACTTC.

This clonotype has at least ten counts. This chain joins TRBV29-1 and TRBJ2-7; 12 bases match TRBD2. The V segment lost 1 base and the J segment 6 bases; nucleotides outside the gene matches: 7. The CDR3 runs to 15 residues. Germline V CDR1 and CDR2: SQVTM, ANQGSEA. In DNA form, the CDR3 reads TGCAGCGTTGAAGGGGTCGGACTAGCGGGAATCGAGCAGTACTTC. The encoded protein is CSVEGVGLAGIEQYF.

This clonotype was found a few times. The chain has TRBV19 and TRBJ2-2; perhaps TRBD2 as D (6 bases). The CDR3 covers 13 residues. Trimming shortened V by 6 bases and J by 6 bases, and 11 bases separated the two germline ends. CDR1 and CDR2 from the germline V gene are LNHDA and SQIVND (reference sequence). The CDR3 sequence is CASRPPGAGELFF. CDR3 DNA: TGTGCCAGTAGGCCCCCGGGGGCCGGGGAGCTGTTTTTT.

This clonotype has a count of ten or more. The chain links TRBV28 to TRBJ1-2; possibly TRBD1 for D (6 bases). CDR3 length: 14 amino acids. Deletions cut 6 bases from V and 4 bases from J, with 15 bases between. Per germline, CDR1 MDHEN and CDR2 SYDVKM. CDR3 sequence reads: CASRPAGAGYGYTF. As DNA, the CDR3 is TGTGCCAGCAGGCCCGCAGGGGCGGGCTATGGCTACACCTTC.

This clonotype was recorded a few times. The V and J genes are TRBV5-5 and TRBJ2-7; a weak D match, TRBD2 (6 bases). The V gene's germline CDR1 is SGHKS and CDR2 YYEKEE (reference sequence). The CDR3 contains 16 residues. Trimming removed 4 bases from V and 4 bases from J, with 21 bases in between. CDR3 nucleotides: TGTGCCAGCAGCCCCCCGGAGGGGACTCCAAGTTACGAGCAGTACTTC. Its protein product is CASSPPEGTPSYEQYF.

The rearrangement joins TRBV3-1 to TRBJ2-2, with 7 bases matching TRBD2. J lost 6 bases, V lost 4 bases, and 2 bases had no gene match. The V gene's germline CDR1 is LGHDT and CDR2 YNNKEL (reference sequence). The CDR3 sequence is 13 residues long. CDR3 in amino acids: CASSPTSAGELFF. The DNA of the CDR3 is TGTGCCAGCAGCCCTACTAGCGCCGGGGAGCTGTTTTTT.

The CDR3 region has the DNA TGCAGCACTCGGGGGGGGAGGGGGAACACTGAAGCTTTCTTT. It translates to CSTRGGRGNTEAFF. The chain recombines TRBV29-1 with TRBJ1-1, with a weak D call TRBD1 (5 bases). Per the germline V gene, CDR1 is SQVTM and CDR2 is ANQGSEA. This CDR3 comprises 14 residues. V was trimmed by 8 bases and J by 1 base, leaving 17 bases between them.

This clonotype was observed a few times. The rearrangement joins TRBV20-1 to TRBJ2-5; 7 bases line up with TRBD2. After removal of 6 bases from V and 4 bases from J, the junction contained 14 bases not matched to a gene. The V gene's germline CDR1 is DFQATT and CDR2 SNEGSKA (reference sequence). This CDR3 has 15 amino acids. In nucleotides, the CDR3 is TGCAGTGCCCCTCGGGCGGGAGCCCTCCGAGAGACCCAGTACTTC. Protein: CSAPRAGALRETQYF.

This clonotype has just a few counts. The chain uses TRBV3-1 and TRBJ2-2; D is unresolved. Trimming left V 3 bases short and J 6 bases short, with 14 bases between. CDR1 and CDR2 (germline): LGHDT, YNNKEL (reference sequence). The CDR3 is 15 amino acids. CDR3 sequence: CASSHLDLGPGELFF. The CDR3 nucleotides are TGTGCCAGCAGCCACCTGGACCTAGGTCCCGGGGAGCTGTTTTTT.